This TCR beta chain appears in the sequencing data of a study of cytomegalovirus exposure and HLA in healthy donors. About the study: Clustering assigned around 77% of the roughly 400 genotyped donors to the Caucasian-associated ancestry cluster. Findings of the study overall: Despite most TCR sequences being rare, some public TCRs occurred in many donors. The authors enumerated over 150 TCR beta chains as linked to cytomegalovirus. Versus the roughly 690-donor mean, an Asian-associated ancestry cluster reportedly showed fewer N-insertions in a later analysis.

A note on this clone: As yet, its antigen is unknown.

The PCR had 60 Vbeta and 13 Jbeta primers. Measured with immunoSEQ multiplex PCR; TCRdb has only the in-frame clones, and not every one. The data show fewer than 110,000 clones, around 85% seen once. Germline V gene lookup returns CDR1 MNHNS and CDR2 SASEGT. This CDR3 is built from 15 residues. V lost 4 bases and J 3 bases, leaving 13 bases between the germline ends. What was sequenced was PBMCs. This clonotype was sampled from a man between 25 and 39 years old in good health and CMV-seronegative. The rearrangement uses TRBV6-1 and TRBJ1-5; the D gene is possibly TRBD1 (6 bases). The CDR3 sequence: CASSVLSGDNQPQHF. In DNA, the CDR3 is TGTGCCAGCAGTGTTTTATCAGGGGACAATCAGCCCCAGCATTTT.